A single sample is the source of the 32 T cell receptor beta chains below, sequenced in a study of blood T cell repertoires in COVID-19. Data came from immunoSEQ multiplex PCR; TCRdb stores just in-frame clones and leaves some out. This table has fewer than 350,000 clones, about 90% appearing once. Sequenced material: peripheral blood. These receptors were obtained from a woman between 25 and 40 years old with COVID-19, enrolled during active disease.

The rearrangement uses TRBV5-1 and TRBJ1-1; D possibly corresponds to TRBD1 (6 bases). V was pared by 3 bases and J by 4 bases, with 13 bases between. Germline assignment: CDR1 SGHRS and CDR2 YFSETQ. This CDR3 has 14 amino acids. This CDR3 reads CASSSRGGGTEAFF. DNA of the CDR3: TGCGCCAGCAGCTCCAGGGGCGGTGGCACTGAAGCTTTCTTT.

The chain is built from TRBV11-3 and TRBJ2-3; 14 bases match TRBD2. J lost 6 bases, V lost 5 bases, and 13 bases had no gene match. In germline, CDR1 is SGHNT, CDR2 YENEEA. The CDR3 spans 18 residues. The chain's CDR3 is CASSETKTSGGAADTQYF. CDR3 DNA sequence: TGTGCCAGCAGCGAGACTAAGACTAGCGGGGGGGCAGCGGATACGCAGTATTTT. The variable domain in full, completed from reference TRBV11-3 and TRBJ2-3, reads EAGVVQSPRYKIIEKKQPVAFWCNPISGHNTLYWYLQNLGQGPELLIRYENEEAVDDSQLPKDRFSAERLKGVDSTLKIQPAELGDSAVYLCASSETKTSGGAADTQYFGPGTRLTVL.

The chain combines TRBV3-1 (or the pseudogene TRBV3-2) with TRBJ2-3, with 9 positions matching TRBD2. Germline values: CDR1 LGHDT, CDR2 YNNKEL (reference sequence). Trimming at V came to 0 bases and at J to 5 bases, leaving 9 bases not matched to a gene. The CDR3 loop spans 17 amino acids. The CDR3 nucleotides read TGTGCCAGCAGCCAAGAGGCCGGGCGGGGGGGCCAAGATACGCAGTATTTT. It is translated as CASSQEAGRGGQDTQYF.

The gene calls are TRBV10-1 and TRBJ1-3; D is uncertain. Trimming pared 8 bases from V and 0 bases from J, leaving 11 bases between. The CDR3 covers 14 residues. The germline CDR1 and CDR2 sequences are WNHNN and SYGVQD (reference sequence). In DNA form, the CDR3 reads TGCGCCAGCCGAAGAGGTTTCTCTGGAAACACCATATATTTT. It yields the protein CASRRGFSGNTIYF.

The V gene is TRBV7-9, the J gene TRBJ1-5; possibly TRBD1 for D (6 bases). Germline CDR1 reads SEHNR; CDR2 reads FQNEAQ (reference sequence). With 3 bases removed from V and 5 bases from J, the gap between germline ends came to 8 bases. The CDR3 sequence is 13 residues long. For the CDR3, the DNA is TGTGCCAGCAGCTTGAAGGGGGATCAGCCCCAGCATTTT. Protein: CASSLKGDQPQHF.

CDR3 in amino acids: CASRSSGWEGLSEKLFF. The CDR3 DNA reads TGCGCCAGCAGGAGTAGCGGTTGGGAGGGGCTCAGTGAAAAACTGTTTTTT. The J gene is TRBJ1-4, the V gene TRBV5-1; possible D gene TRBD1, 5 bases. Trimming pared 5 bases from V and 7 bases from J, leaving 24 bases between. The CDR3 has 17 amino acids. Germline V gene data show CDR1 as SGHRS and CDR2 as YFSETQ.

The chain combines TRBV21-1 with TRBJ2-5; TRBD2, as called in the table, went unchecked against the DNA. TRBV21-1 is a recognized pseudogene. The CDR3 spans 15 residues. The CDR3 bases are TGTGCCAGCGCCGCGGTGGCGGGAAGGCGGGAGACCCAGTACTTC. Its translation is CASAAVAGRRETQYF.

The chain combines TRBV5-1 with TRBJ2-3; the D is unclear. Germline assignment: CDR1 SGHRS and CDR2 YFSETQ. The CDR3 has 16 amino acids. Between the trimmed V and J ends, which lost 1 base and 2 bases, there was a span of 14 bases. Written as DNA, the CDR3 is TGCGCCAGCAGCTTGAGTCCGCCCCTAAACACAGATACGCAGTATTTT. Residues: CASSLSPPLNTDTQYF.

This clone was seen a few times. This chain links TRBV6-5 with TRBJ1-1; tentatively, D is TRBD1 (5 bases). V lost 0 bases to trimming and J lost 3 bases, with 8 bases between them. Germline V gene sequence: CDR1 MNHEY, CDR2 SVGAGI. This CDR3 has 14 residues. CDR3 protein: CASSYSRGHTEAFF. DNA of the CDR3: TGTGCCAGCAGTTACTCAAGGGGTCACACTGAAGCTTTCTTT.

This clone was counted ten times or more. The chain recombines TRBV2 with TRBJ2-1; the match to TRBD2 covers 7 bases. Germline V gene sequence: CDR1 SNHLY, CDR2 FYNNEI. This CDR3 has 14 amino acids. V was pared by 4 bases and J by 10 bases, with 10 bases of the junction left unmatched. The CDR3 coding sequence is TGTGCCAGCAGTGTAGTTCGCGGGGGAGGGGAGCAGTTCTTC. Translation gives CASSVVRGGGEQFF.

The V and J genes are TRBV6-2 or TRBV6-3 and TRBJ2-7, with 7 bases identical to TRBD2. The CDR3 has 16 amino acids. V dropped 5 bases and J dropped 0; count of bases not matched to a gene: 10. In germline, CDR1 is MNHEY, CDR2 SVGEGT. The chain's CDR3 is CASSERNSGHSYEQYF. The CDR3 region has the DNA TGTGCCAGCAGTGAGAGAAATAGCGGGCACTCCTACGAGCAGTACTTC.

This clone was counted once. The genes are TRBV5-4 and TRBJ2-1; 15 bases are shared with TRBD2. The CDR3 covers 17 residues. Losses at the gene ends were 3 bases for V and 4 bases for J; bases not matched to a gene: 5. Germline CDR1 is SGHNT and CDR2 is YYREEE (reference sequence). CDR3 sequence (DNA): TGTGCCAGCAGCTGGGGGACTAGCGGGGGGCGTTACAATGAGCAGTTCTTC. Amino acid sequence: CASSWGTSGGRYNEQFF. Variable domain in full (rest from reference TRBV5-4 and TRBJ2-1): ETGVTQSPTHLIKTRGQQVTLRCSSQSGHNTVSWYQQALGQGPQFIFQYYREEENGRGNFPPRFSGLQFPNYSSELNVNALELDDSALYLCASSWGTSGGRYNEQFFGPGTRLTVL.

The rearrangement joins TRBV5-4 to TRBJ1-6; D call uncertain. With 2 bases removed from V and 5 bases from J, the gap between germline ends came to 8 bases. The CDR3 is 14 amino acids. CDR1 is SGHNT, CDR2 YYREEE, per germline (reference sequence). The DNA for the CDR3 is TGTGCCAGCAGCTTATCGCCAGATAATTCACCCCTCCACTTT. Amino acid sequence: CASSLSPDNSPLHF. Full variable domain (outside the CDR3, taken from reference TRBV5-4 and TRBJ1-6): ETGVTQSPTHLIKTRGQQVTLRCSSQSGHNTVSWYQQALGQGPQFIFQYYREEENGRGNFPPRFSGLQFPNYSSELNVNALELDDSALYLCASSLSPDNSPLHFGNGTRLTVT.

V and J are TRBV4-2 and TRBJ1-2; perhaps TRBD1 as D (6 bases). The CDR3 is made up of 14 amino acids. Looked up from germline, CDR1 is LGHNA and CDR2 is YNFKEQ. V was trimmed by 3 bases and J by 7 bases, leaving 15 bases between them. Here the CDR3 reads CASSHSGTRIGYTF. As DNA, the CDR3 is TGTGCCAGCAGCCATTCCGGGACAAGGATTGGCTACACCTTC.

The rearrangement links TRBV6-6 to TRBJ1-2; tentative D call: TRBD1 (5 bases). The germline gives CDR1 MNHNY, CDR2 SVGAGI (reference sequence). Trimming removed 2 bases at V and 5 bases at J, with 12 bases between. CDR3 size: 14 residues. CDR3 nucleotides: TGTGCCAGCAGTTACGCGGGGGAGCAGTATGGCTACACCTTC. The encoded protein is CASSYAGEQYGYTF.

The chain combines TRBV5-1 with TRBJ2-2, with 11 positions matching TRBD2. CDR1 SGHRS and CDR2 YFSETQ come from the germline V gene. After removal of 3 bases from V and 6 bases from J, the junction contained 4 bases not matched to a gene. This CDR3 has 15 amino acids. CDR3 coding DNA: TGCGCCAGCAGCTCCGGGACTAGCGGCGCCGGGGAGCTGTTTTTT. This encodes CASSSGTSGAGELFF.

The CDR3 nucleotides are TGTGCCACCAGCAGAGATCTATCGGGACTAGCGGGGGGACTCACCGGGGAGCTGTTTTTT. Its protein is CATSRDLSGLAGGLTGELFF. V gene TRBV15 combines with J gene TRBJ2-2, with TRBD2 matching over 15 bases. Per germline, CDR1 LNHNV and CDR2 YYDKDF (reference sequence). V gave up 0 bases and J gave up 4 bases; unmatched junction bases: 9. The CDR3 totals 20 residues.

The rearrangement joins TRBV10-2 to TRBJ2-7, with D maybe TRBD1 (6 bases). CDR1 is WSHSY and CDR2 is SAAADI in the germline V gene. With 6 bases removed from V and 2 bases from J, the gap between germline ends came to 17 bases. The CDR3 spans 15 residues. CDR3 in DNA: TGCGCCAGCAGGGAAACAGGGCGAAGGCCCTACGAGCAGTACTTC. As protein: CASRETGRRPYEQYF.

This rearrangement joins TRBV5-1 to TRBJ2-3, with TRBD1 matching 7 bases. CDR1 and CDR2 (germline): SGHRS, YFSETQ. CDR3 length equals 15 residues. V shed 4 bases and J 1 base; nucleotides not matched to a gene: 6. The CDR3 spells CASSQGDPRTDTQYF. The CDR3 coding sequence is TGCGCCAGCAGCCAGGGGGACCCTCGCACAGATACGCAGTATTTT.

This clone was detected only a few times. The chain employs TRBV27 and TRBJ2-7; weak D call: TRBD2 (6 bases). Looked up from germline, CDR1 is MNHEY and CDR2 is SMNVEV (reference sequence). The germline V and J ends were trimmed by 8 bases and 0 bases, with 17 bases remaining between them. This CDR3 has 15 residues. The CDR3 loop is CASSPGTGTSYEQYF. The CDR3, as DNA: TGTGCCAGCTCACCTGGGACTGGAACCTCCTACGAGCAGTACTTC.

The J gene is TRBJ2-5, the V gene TRBV7-8; D is unclear. The CDR3 is made up of 14 amino acids. CDR1 is SGHVS, CDR2 FQNEAQ, per germline. Trimming left V 2 bases short and J 3 bases short, with 10 bases between. DNA of the CDR3: TGTGCCAGCAGCTTACTGGCACAGAAAGAGACCCAGTACTTC. It specifies CASSLLAQKETQYF.

The CDR3 spells CASSWGTAQETQYF. CDR3 nucleotides: TGTGCCAGCAGCTGGGGGACAGCTCAAGAGACCCAGTACTTC. V gene TRBV5-4 combines with J gene TRBJ2-5; 7 bases align to TRBD1. The CDR3 spans 14 residues. Trimming took 3 bases from V and 2 from J; bases not matched to a gene: 4. The germline gives CDR1 SGHNT, CDR2 YYREEE (reference sequence).

This clone showed up just a few times. The J gene is TRBJ2-5, the V gene TRBV18, with TRBD1 matching 9 bases. The CDR3 extends over 15 amino acids. The V and J ends lost 4 bases and 1 base, in that order; junction bases with no gene match: 4. Germline V gene lookup returns CDR1 KGHSH and CDR2 LQKENI. The CDR3 bases are TGTGCCAGCTCACGTCCGGGACAGGGCCAAGAGACCCAGTACTTC. Residues: CASSRPGQGQETQYF. Drawing the rest from reference TRBV18 and TRBJ2-5, the complete variable domain is NAGVMQNPRHLVRRRGQEARLRCSPMKGHSHVYWYRQLPEEGLKFMVYLQKENIIDESGMPKERFSAEFPKEGPSILRIQQVVRGDSAAYFCASSRPGQGQETQYFGPGTRLLVL.

The chain recombines TRBV5-5 with TRBJ2-2; 7 bases are shared with TRBD1. The CDR3 contains 17 residues. CDR1 and CDR2 from the germline V gene are SGHKS and YYEKEE (reference sequence). After removal of 4 bases from V and 1 base from J, the junction contained 10 bases not matched to a gene. CDR3: CASSHPRGQMNTGELFF. DNA of the CDR3: TGTGCCAGCAGCCACCCTAGGGGACAGATGAACACCGGGGAGCTGTTTTTT.

The chain recombines TRBV28 with TRBJ1-2, with 10 bases that match TRBD1. The CDR3 spans 13 residues. Germline V gives CDR1 MDHEN, CDR2 SYDVKM. V shed 8 bases, J shed 1 base, and the junction held 1 base outside the gene matches. As DNA, the CDR3 is TGTGCCAGCGGACAGGGGGATAACTATGGCTACACCTTC. This gives the protein CASGQGDNYGYTF.

DNA for the CDR3: TGCGCCAGCAGCCAAATACTAGGGTACACTGAAGCTTTCTTT. This translates into CASSQILGYTEAFF. The rearrangement uses TRBV4-1 and TRBJ1-1; D uncertain. V was cut by 2 bases and J by 3 bases, with 10 bases left in between. Germline V gene data show CDR1 as MGHRA and CDR2 as YSYEKL. This CDR3 has 14 amino acids.

The rearrangement uses TRBV6-2 or TRBV6-3 and TRBJ1-1; TRBD1 is a possible D gene (6 bases). The CDR3 consists of 14 residues. V dropped 5 bases and J dropped 4 bases, with 14 bases sitting between them. CDR1 and CDR2 (germline): MNHEY, SVGEGT. The CDR3 nucleotides read TGTGCCAGCAGTCCGTGGGGAGGGGGCACTGAAGCTTTCTTT. This codes for CASSPWGGGTEAFF.

The rearrangement links TRBV4-1 to TRBJ2-2, with D perhaps TRBD1 (6 bases). The germline gives CDR1 MGHRA, CDR2 YSYEKL. The CDR3 covers 17 residues. Trimming took 2 bases from V and 6 from J, leaving 19 bases between them. Written as DNA, the CDR3 is TGCGCCAGCAGCCAATCAGGGACATTTATCCCGTCCGGGGAGCTGTTTTTT. This codes for CASSQSGTFIPSGELFF.

The chain recombines TRBV3-1 (or the pseudogene TRBV3-2) with TRBJ2-4; possible D gene TRBD2, 7 bases. Trimming removed 3 bases from V and 0 bases from J, with 12 bases in between. Germline values: CDR1 LGHDT, CDR2 YNNKEL (reference sequence). The CDR3 extends over 16 amino acids. The CDR3 protein is CASSQGGGIAKNIQYF. The CDR3 nucleotides are TGTGCCAGCAGCCAGGGCGGGGGCATAGCCAAAAACATTCAGTACTTC.

The chain recombines TRBV12-3 or TRBV12-4 with TRBJ2-1, with D possibly being TRBD2 (6 bases). This CDR3 region has 13 residues. Trimming took off 6 bases at V and 8 bases at J, with 14 bases between the two ends. CDR3 protein: CASSGTHWDEQFF. DNA for the CDR3: TGTGCCAGCAGCGGGACTCATTGGGATGAGCAGTTCTTC.

The chain employs TRBV11-3 and TRBJ2-1, with D possibly being TRBD2 (5 bases). V was shortened by 5 bases and J by 8 bases, with 13 bases between the two germline ends. The CDR3 totals 13 residues. CDR1 is SGHNT, CDR2 YENEEA, per germline. CDR3 region: CASSTGVGHEQFF. The CDR3 DNA reads TGTGCCAGCAGCACCGGGGTAGGGCATGAGCAGTTCTTC.

This chain connects TRBV3-1 (or the pseudogene TRBV3-2) to TRBJ1-1, with 9 nucleotides matching TRBD1. J lost 0 bases, V lost 9 bases, and 14 bases had no gene match. Germline V gene data show CDR1 as LGHDT and CDR2 as YNNKEL (reference sequence). The CDR3 consists of 17 residues. This CDR3 is CARRGGTGNKMNTEAFF. For the CDR3, the DNA is TGTGCCAGAAGGGGCGGGACAGGGAACAAAATGAACACTGAAGCTTTCTTT.